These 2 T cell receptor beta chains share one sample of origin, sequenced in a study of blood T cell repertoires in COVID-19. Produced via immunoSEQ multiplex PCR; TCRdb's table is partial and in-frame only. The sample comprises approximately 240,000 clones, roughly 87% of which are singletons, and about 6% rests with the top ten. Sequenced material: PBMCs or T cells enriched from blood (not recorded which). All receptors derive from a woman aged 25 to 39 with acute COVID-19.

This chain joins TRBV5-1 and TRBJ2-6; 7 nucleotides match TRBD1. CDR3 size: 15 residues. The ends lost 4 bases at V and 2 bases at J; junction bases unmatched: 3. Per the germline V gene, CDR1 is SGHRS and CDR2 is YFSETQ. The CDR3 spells CASSQGGAGANVLTF. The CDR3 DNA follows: TGCGCCAGCAGCCAAGGGGGCGCTGGGGCCAACGTCCTGACTTTC.

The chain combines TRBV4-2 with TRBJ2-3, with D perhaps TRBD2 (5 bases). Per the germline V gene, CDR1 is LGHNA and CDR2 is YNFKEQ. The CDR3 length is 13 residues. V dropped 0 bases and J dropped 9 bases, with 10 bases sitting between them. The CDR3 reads CASSQERERTQYF. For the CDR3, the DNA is TGTGCCAGCAGCCAAGAAAGAGAGCGGACGCAGTATTTT.